These T cell receptor beta chains were read from a single sample in a study of shared clonotypes between healthy human individuals. Here immunoSEQ multiplex PCR was the method, and the copy in TCRdb shows in-frame clones only, minus some. The sample shows millions of clones, just over 90% of them seen only once. The sample comprised naive CD8+ T cells from PBMCs. These receptors all stem from a man aged 18 to 30 in good health. Some clones in this sample may be carry-over from other donors' samples. Each CDR3 is given with its conserved first and last residue. D genes are given only for firm matches. Some rows have no size entry. The others give once, few or many, or a class for an expanded clone.

D	J	V	size	DNA	CDR3
TRBD1	TRBJ2-7	TRBV4-3	.	TGCGCCAGCAGCCAATTACAGGGGGCAGACGAGCAGTACTTC	CASSQLQGADEQYF
.	TRBJ2-7	TRBV11-2	.	TGTGCCAGCAGCCCGCGACTAGGAACCTACGAGCAGTACTTC	CASSPRLGTYEQYF
.	TRBJ1-2	TRBV30	few	TGTGCCTGGAGTGTTGGTAATGGCTACACCTTC	CAWSVGNGYTF
.	TRBJ2-1	TRBV28	.	TGTGCCAGCAGTCCCACGAGCTCCTACAATGAGCAGTTCTTC	CASSPTSSYNEQFF
.	TRBJ2-1	TRBV19	.	TGTGCCAGTAGTATAGCTAGTGGCTCCTACAATGAGCAGTTCTTC	CASSIASGSYNEQFF
.	TRBJ2-7	TRBV11-2	.	TGTGCCAGCAGCTTAGGAGGGCAGGGAAGGGTCGAGCAGTACTTC	CASSLGGQGRVEQYF
.	TRBJ2-2	TRBV27	.	TGTGCCAGCAGTCCAGGAGGGGCATACACCGGGGAGCTGTTTTTT	CASSPGGAYTGELFF
.	TRBJ1-1	TRBV10-3	.	TGTGCCATCAGTGAGCCCGGGGAGTCTGAAGCTTTCTTT	CAISEPGESEAFF
TRBD2	TRBJ2-1	TRBV7-3	.	TGTGCCAGCAGCTCGGGACTAGGGAGCTATGAGCAGTTCTTC	CASSSGLGSYEQFF
.	TRBJ2-3	TRBV27	.	TGTGCCAGCAGTCCCTGGGCGGGGAGCACAGATACGCAGTATTTT	CASSPWAGSTDTQYF
.	TRBJ2-5	TRBV9	.	TGTGCCAGCAGCGTAGGGCAGACCCCCAAGGAGACCCAGTACTTC	CASSVGQTPKETQYF
.	TRBJ1-4	TRBV6-5	.	TGTGCCAGCAGGTCGAAGGCCGCAACTAATGAAAAACTGTTTTTT	CASRSKAATNEKLFF